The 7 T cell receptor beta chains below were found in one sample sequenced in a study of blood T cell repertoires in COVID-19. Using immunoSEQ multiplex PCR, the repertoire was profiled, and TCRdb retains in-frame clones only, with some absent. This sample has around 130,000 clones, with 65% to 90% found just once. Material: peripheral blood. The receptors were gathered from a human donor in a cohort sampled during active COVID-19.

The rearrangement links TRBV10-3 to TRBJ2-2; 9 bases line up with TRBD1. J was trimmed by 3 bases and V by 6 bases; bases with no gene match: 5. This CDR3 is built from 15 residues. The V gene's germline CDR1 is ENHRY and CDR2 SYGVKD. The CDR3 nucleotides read TGTGCCATCAGGTCCGGGACAGGGTACACCGGGGAGCTGTTTTTT. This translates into CAIRSGTGYTGELFF.

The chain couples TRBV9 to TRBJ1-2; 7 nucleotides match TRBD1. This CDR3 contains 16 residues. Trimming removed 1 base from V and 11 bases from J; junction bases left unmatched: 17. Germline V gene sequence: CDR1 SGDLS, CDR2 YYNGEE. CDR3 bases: TGTGCCAGCAGCGTAAACCCGGGGGGGACACCAGGGGGATACACCTTC. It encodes CASSVNPGGTPGGYTF.

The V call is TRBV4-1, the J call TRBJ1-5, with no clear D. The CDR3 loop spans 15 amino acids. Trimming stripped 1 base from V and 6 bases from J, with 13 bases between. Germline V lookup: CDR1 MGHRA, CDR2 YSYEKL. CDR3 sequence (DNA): TGCGCCAGCAGCCAAGGTGGCGGGGTTGGTCAGCCCCAGCATTTT. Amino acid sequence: CASSQGGGVGQPQHF.

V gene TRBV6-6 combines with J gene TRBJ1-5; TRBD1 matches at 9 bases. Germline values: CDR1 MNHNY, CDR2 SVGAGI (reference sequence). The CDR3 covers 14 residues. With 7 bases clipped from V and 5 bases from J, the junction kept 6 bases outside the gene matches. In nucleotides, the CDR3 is TGTGCCAGCACCGACCGGACAGGGGATCAGCCCCAGCATTTT. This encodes CASTDRTGDQPQHF.

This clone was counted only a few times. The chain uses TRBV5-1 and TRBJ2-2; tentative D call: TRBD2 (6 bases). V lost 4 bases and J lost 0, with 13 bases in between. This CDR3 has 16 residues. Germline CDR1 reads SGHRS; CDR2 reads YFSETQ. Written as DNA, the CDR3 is TGCGCCAGCAGCGCGTCGCGGGGTTCGAACACCGGGGAGCTGTTTTTT. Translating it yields CASSASRGSNTGELFF.

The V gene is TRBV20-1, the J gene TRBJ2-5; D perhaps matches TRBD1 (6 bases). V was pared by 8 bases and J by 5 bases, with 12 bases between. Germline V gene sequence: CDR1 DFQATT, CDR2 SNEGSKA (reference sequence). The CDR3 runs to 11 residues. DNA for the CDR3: TGCAGTCTACAGGGCCGGGAGACCCAGTACTTC. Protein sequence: CSLQGRETQYF.

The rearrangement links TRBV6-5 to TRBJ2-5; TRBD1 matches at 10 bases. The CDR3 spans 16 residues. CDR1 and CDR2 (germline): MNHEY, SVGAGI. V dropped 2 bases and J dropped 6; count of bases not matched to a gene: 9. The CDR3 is CASSYGPGQGSQTQYF. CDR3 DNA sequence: TGTGCCAGCAGTTACGGCCCGGGACAGGGGTCGCAGACCCAGTACTTC.